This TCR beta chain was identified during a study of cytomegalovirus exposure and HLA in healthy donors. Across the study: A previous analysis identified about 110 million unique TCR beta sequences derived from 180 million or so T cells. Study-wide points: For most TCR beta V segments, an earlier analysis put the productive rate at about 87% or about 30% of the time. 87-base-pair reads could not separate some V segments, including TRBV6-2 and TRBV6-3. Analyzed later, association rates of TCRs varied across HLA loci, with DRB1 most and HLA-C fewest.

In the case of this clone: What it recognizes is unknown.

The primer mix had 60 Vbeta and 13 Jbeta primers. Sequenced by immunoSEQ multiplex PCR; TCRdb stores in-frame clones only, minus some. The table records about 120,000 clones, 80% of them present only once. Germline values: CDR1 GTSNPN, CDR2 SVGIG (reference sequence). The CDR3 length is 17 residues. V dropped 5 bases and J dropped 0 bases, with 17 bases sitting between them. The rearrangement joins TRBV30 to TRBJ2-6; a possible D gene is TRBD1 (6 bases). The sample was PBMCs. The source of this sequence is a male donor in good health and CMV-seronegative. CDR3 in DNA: TGTGCCTGGGGAAGTACCGGGACATCCTCTGGGGCCAACGTCCTGACTTTC. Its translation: CAWGSTGTSSGANVLTF.